This T cell receptor (beta chain) was identified during a study of early stage breast cancer tumors. Trimming left V 3 bases short and J 8 bases short, with 18 bases between. Germline V gene sequence: CDR1 SGHTS, CDR2 YDEGEE. This CDR3 is built from 15 residues. With regard to this clone: As yet, its antigen is unknown.

The repertoire was sequenced with immunoSEQ multiplex PCR; TCRdb's copy has only in-frame clones and lacks some. The table includes tens of thousands of clones, 80% to 95% detected once. The study's findings and limits: In 14 of 16 patients, blood comparison separated tumor from normal breast.

The chain employs TRBV5-8 and TRBJ2-1; D unclear. The material sequenced was blood. The TCR sequence derives from an older person with breast cancer. This CDR3 reads CASSSSQTPPDEQFF. The CDR3 nucleotides read TGTGCCAGCAGCTCCTCCCAGACACCCCCGGATGAGCAGTTCTTC.